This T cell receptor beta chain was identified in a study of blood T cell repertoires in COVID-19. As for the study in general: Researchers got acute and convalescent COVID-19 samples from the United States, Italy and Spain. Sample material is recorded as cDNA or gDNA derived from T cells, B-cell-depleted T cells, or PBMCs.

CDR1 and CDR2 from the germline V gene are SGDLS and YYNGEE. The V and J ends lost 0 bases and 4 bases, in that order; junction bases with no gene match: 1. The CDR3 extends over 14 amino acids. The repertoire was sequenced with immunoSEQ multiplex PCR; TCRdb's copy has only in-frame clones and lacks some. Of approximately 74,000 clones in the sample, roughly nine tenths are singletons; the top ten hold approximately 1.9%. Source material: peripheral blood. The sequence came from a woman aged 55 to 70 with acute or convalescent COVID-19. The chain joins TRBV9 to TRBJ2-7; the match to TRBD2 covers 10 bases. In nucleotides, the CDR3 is TGTGCCAGCAGCGTAGGGACTAGCGGATACGAGCAGTACTTC. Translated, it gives CASSVGTSGYEQYF.